Listed below are T cell receptor beta chains from one sample, sequenced in a study of blood T cell repertoires in COVID-19. Profiling relied on immunoSEQ multiplex PCR, and the TCRdb table lists in-frame clones only, not all of them. The repertoire includes around 79,000 clones, 83% of them detected once, and roughly 6% sits in the top ten. Sequenced input: peripheral blood. All receptors come from a woman aged 55-69 years with acute or convalescent COVID-19. Both conserved end residues are part of each CDR3. D genes are given only for firm matches. A row's size may be missing; if present it is once, few, many or a size class.

d_call clone_size j_call cdr3_length v_call cdr3_nt cdr3_aa
- - TRBJ1-1 15 TRBV5-5 TGTGCCAGCAGCTTGGGGTGGGATCGGGGCACTGAAGCTTTCTTT CASSLGWDRGTEAFF
TRBD1 few TRBJ1-6 14 TRBV6-1 TGTGCCAGCAGTGAAGGACAGGGCAATTCACCCCTCCACTTT CASSEGQGNSPLHF
TRBD2 - TRBJ2-5 12 TRBV27 TGTGCCGCTGGGAGGGCTGGAGAGACCCAGTACTTC CAAGRAGETQYF
TRBD1 - TRBJ1-2 13 TRBV4-1 TGCGCCAGCAGCCAAGGGGACAGGTGGGGCAACACCTTC CASSQGDRWGNTF
- - TRBJ1-1 13 TRBV30 TGTGCCTGGAGGAGGGCGCAGAACACTGAAGCTTTCTTT CAWRRAQNTEAFF
- - TRBJ1-5 13 TRBV6-6 TGTGCCAGCACCGACAGTTCCCAAGGGCCCCAGCATTTT CASTDSSQGPQHF
TRBD1 - TRBJ1-5 15 TRBV7-2 TGTGCCAGCAGCTCATTCGGACAGGGAGATCAGCCCCAGCATTTT CASSSFGQGDQPQHF
- - TRBJ1-2 13 TRBV10-3 TGTGCCATCAGTATGCAGGGTGACTATGGCTACACCTTC CAISMQGDYGYTF
TRBD1 - TRBJ1-6 14 TRBV2 TGTGCCAGCAGCGTGACAGGGGGGAATTCACCCCTCCACTTT CASSVTGGNSPLHF
- - TRBJ2-3 14 TRBV5-4 TGTGCCAGCAGCCATAGCTATCCGTCCGATACGCAGTATTTT CASSHSYPSDTQYF
- - TRBJ1-1 15 TRBV15 TGTGCCACCAGCACCCCGACGGAGACCAACACTGAAGCTTTCTTT CATSTPTETNTEAFF
TRBD1 - TRBJ1-2 13 TRBV5-1 TGCGCCAGCAGCGGGACAGGGGAACGGGGCTACACCTTC CASSGTGERGYTF
TRBD1 - TRBJ1-2 14 TRBV3-1/TRBV3-2 TGTGCCAGCAGCCAAGAAGGAGCAGGGGGCAGCTACACCTTC CASSQEGAGGSYTF
TRBD1 - TRBJ1-2 14 TRBV5-4 TGTGCCAGCAGCTTGGAAGGGGGCGCGGGGGGCTACACCTTC CASSLEGGAGGYTF
TRBD2 - TRBJ2-3 16 TRBV7-8 TGTGCCAGCAGGCCAACCCCGGGACTAGTGGGAGATACGCAGTATTTT CASRPTPGLVGDTQYF
- few TRBJ1-3 16 TRBV27 TGTGCCAGCAGTTTATCGGGCAGGGGTGGTGGAAACACCATATATTTT CASSLSGRGGGNTIYF
- - TRBJ2-1 15 TRBV27 TGTGCCAGCAGTCCGCAGAGGAGGTCCTACAATGAGCAGTTCTTC CASSPQRRSYNEQFF
- - TRBJ2-7 14 TRBV5-1 TGCGCCAGCAGCTTGGGTGGGGCGGCCTACGAGCAGTACTTC CASSLGGAAYEQYF
- - TRBJ2-3 16 TRBV5-4 TGTGCCAGCAGCTTGCTTGGCGGAGGAAGCACAGATACGCAGTATTTT CASSLLGGGSTDTQYF
- - TRBJ1-1 16 TRBV25-1 TGTGCCAGCAGTACTTTATCTCCGACAGGTAATATAGGAGCTTTCTTT CASSTLSPTGNIGAFF
- once TRBJ1-3 13 TRBV5-1 TGCGCCAGCAGCTTGGGTCAGGGAAACACCATATATTTT CASSLGQGNTIYF
- once TRBJ2-3 14 TRBV11-3 TGTGCCAGCAGCTTAGGTCCAGGCGTCGATACGCAGTATTTT CASSLGPGVDTQYF
TRBD1 - TRBJ1-1 14 TRBV2 TGTGCCAGCAGTGACCACAGGGGGAACACTGAAGCTTTCTTT CASSDHRGNTEAFF
- - TRBJ1-3 11 TRBV6-5 TGTGCCACACAGGGATCAAACACCATATATTTT CATQGSNTIYF
TRBD2 - TRBJ2-1 17 TRBV10-3 TGTGCCATCGGGACTAGCGGGGGGTCTTCCTCCTACAATGAGCAGTTCTTC CAIGTSGGSSSYNEQFF
TRBD1 - TRBJ2-7 12 TRBV7-9 TGTGCCAGCAGCCCTGACAGGGGAAAGCAGTACTTC CASSPDRGKQYF
TRBD1 - TRBJ1-5 15 TRBV10-2 TGCGCCAGCAGCATGACAGGGGGAAGGAATCAGCCCCAGCATTTT CASSMTGGRNQPQHF
- - TRBJ1-6 17 TRBV4-1 TGCGCCAGCAGCCAAGATACGGAGACGGCATATAATTCACCCCTCCACTTT CASSQDTETAYNSPLHF
- - TRBJ2-1 18 TRBV5-1 TGCGCCAGCAGCTTATGGGCAGGGTCCCTCTACTCCTACAATGAGCAGTTCTTC CASSLWAGSLYSYNEQFF
TRBD1 - TRBJ1-4 13 TRBV29-1 TGCAGCGCTATGGGACAGGCGGGTGAAAAACTGTTTTTT CSAMGQAGEKLFF
- - TRBJ2-7 15 TRBV5-5 TGTGCCAGCAGCTTGGCCGGGGTGAACTCCTACGAGCAGTACTTC CASSLAGVNSYEQYF
TRBD2 - TRBJ2-5 14 TRBV6-5 TGTGCCAGCAGTTTATTAGCGGGGGAAGAGACCCAGTACTTC CASSLLAGEETQYF
- - TRBJ1-5 16 TRBV6-4 TGTGCCGGCGTACCTAACCGGGGACTCCTCAATCAGCCCCAGCATTTT CAGVPNRGLLNQPQHF
TRBD1 - TRBJ2-1 17 TRBV9 TGTGCCAGCAGCGCCCCGACAGGGATGCGCTCCTACAATGAGCAGTTCTTC CASSAPTGMRSYNEQFF
- few TRBJ1-2 14 TRBV25-1 TGTGCCAGCAGTGACCCGGGTAGAGCCTATGGCTACACCTTC CASSDPGRAYGYTF